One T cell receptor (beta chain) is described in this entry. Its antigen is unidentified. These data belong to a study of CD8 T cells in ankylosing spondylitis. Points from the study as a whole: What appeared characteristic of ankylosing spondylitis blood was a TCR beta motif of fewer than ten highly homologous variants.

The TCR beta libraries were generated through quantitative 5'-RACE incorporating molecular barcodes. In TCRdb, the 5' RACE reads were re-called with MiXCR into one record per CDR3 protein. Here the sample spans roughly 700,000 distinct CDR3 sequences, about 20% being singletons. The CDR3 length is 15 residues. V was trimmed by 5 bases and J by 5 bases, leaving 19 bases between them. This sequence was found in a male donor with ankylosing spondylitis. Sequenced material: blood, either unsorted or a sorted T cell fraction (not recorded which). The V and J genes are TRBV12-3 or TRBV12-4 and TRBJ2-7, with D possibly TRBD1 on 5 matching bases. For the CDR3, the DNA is TGTGCCAGCAGTGTTTACGGCAGGGAAAGCGACGAGCAGTACTTC. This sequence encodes CASSVYGRESDEQYF.